The next 13 T cell receptor beta chains were all read from a single sample in a study of shared clonotypes between healthy human individuals. Data came from immunoSEQ multiplex PCR; TCRdb stores just in-frame clones and leaves some out. The top ten hold roughly 0.35% of the sample, which has 1,400,000 or so clones, approximately 98.5% seen once. Source material: naive CD4+ T cells sorted from blood. Stated subset: CD45RA+ positively selected. The source of these receptors is a man aged 30 to 45 in good health.

The V and J genes are TRBV28 and TRBJ2-5; D possibly corresponds to TRBD2 (5 bases). Germline loops: CDR1 MDHEN, CDR2 SYDVKM. This CDR3 is built from 13 residues. CDR3 nucleotide sequence: TGTGCGGCGAGGAGTAGCGCCCAAGAGACCCAGTACTTC. Protein product: CAARSSAQETQYF.

This sequence joins TRBV12-5 and TRBJ1-1; D ambiguous. This CDR3 is 13 amino acids long. CDR1 and CDR2 from the germline V gene are LGHNT and FRNRAP. Trimming removed 5 bases at V and 4 bases at J, with 11 bases between. The CDR3 loop is CASGPGLGTEAFF. The CDR3 nucleotides are TGTGCTAGTGGTCCAGGACTCGGCACTGAAGCTTTCTTT.

The V and J genes are TRBV9 and TRBJ2-3; 8 bases match TRBD2. CDR3 length: 20 residues. J gave up 3 bases and V 0 bases, and 18 bases lay outside the gene matches. CDR1 SGDLS and CDR2 YYNGEE come from the germline V gene. The CDR3 sequence is CASSVAGLAGKNSFTDTQYF. CDR3 sequence (DNA): TGTGCCAGCAGCGTAGCAGGGCTAGCGGGCAAGAATTCGTTTACAGATACGCAGTATTTT.

The chain combines TRBV6-5 with TRBJ1-2; a possible D gene is TRBD1 (6 bases). The CDR3 is 15 amino acids. The ends were cut back, 5 bases at V and 0 bases at J, with 13 bases in the middle. In germline, CDR1 is MNHEY, CDR2 SVGAGI. For the CDR3, the DNA is TGTGCCAGCAGTCGAACCGGGACATCTAACTATGGCTACACCTTC. Translating gives CASSRTGTSNYGYTF.

This rearrangement joins TRBV29-1 to TRBJ2-1, with TRBD1 as a possible D gene (7 bases). The CDR3 covers 13 residues. Germline lookup yields CDR1 SQVTM and CDR2 ANQGSEA. V was shortened by 7 bases and J by 3 bases, with 13 bases between the two germline ends. The CDR3 DNA follows: TGCAGCGCTTACAGGGGAGGCTACAATGAGCAGTTCTTC. Translating it yields CSAYRGGYNEQFF.

The V and J genes are TRBV7-2 and TRBJ2-1; TRBD1 matches 8 bases. From germline, CDR1 is SGHTA and CDR2 FQGNSA. The CDR3 length is 17 residues. V trimming: 4 bases; J trimming: 6 bases; junction bases outside the gene matches: 14. The CDR3 DNA follows: TGTGCCAGCAGCTCTTGGGAACAGGGGGTCGCGGTCAATGAGCAGTTCTTC. Its protein product is CASSSWEQGVAVNEQFF.

This clone was seen a single time. Other DNA sequences from this sample encode an identical CDR3 as well. The chain couples TRBV27 to TRBJ1-2, with D maybe TRBD1 (6 bases). This CDR3 has 13 residues. Trimming took 2 bases from V and 7 from J, leaving 11 bases between them. Germline CDR1 is MNHEY and CDR2 is SMNVEV (reference sequence). This CDR3 reads CASSLKGVGGYTF. The DNA for the CDR3 is TGTGCCAGCAGTTTAAAGGGGGTGGGTGGCTACACCTTC.

The chain has TRBV18 and TRBJ2-7, with D uncertain. Germline V gene lookup returns CDR1 KGHSH and CDR2 LQKENI. The CDR3 spans 16 residues. Trimming pared 2 bases from V and 1 base from J, leaving 15 bases between. The CDR3 spells CASSPTLRYASYEQYF. CDR3 nucleotides: TGTGCCAGCTCACCAACACTTCGATACGCTTCCTACGAGCAGTACTTC.

CDR3 coding DNA: TGTGCCAGCAGCTTATTGGGCGGGAGTCCTGATACGCAGTATTTT. Translation: CASSLLGGSPDTQYF. The rearrangement links TRBV7-9 to TRBJ2-3; 7 nucleotides match TRBD2. Germline V gene sequence: CDR1 SEHNR, CDR2 FQNEAQ (reference sequence). This CDR3 is built from 15 residues. The trim removed 2 bases at V and 6 bases at J, leaving 8 bases unmatched.

This chain joins TRBV28 and TRBJ1-4; a possible D gene is TRBD1 (5 bases). Trimming left V 5 bases short and J 0 bases short, with 7 bases between. There are 14 residues in the CDR3. Germline V gene data show CDR1 as MDHEN and CDR2 as SYDVKM. CDR3 nucleotide sequence: TGTGCCAGCAGTACAGGCACAACTAATGAAAAACTGTTTTTT. This encodes CASSTGTTNEKLFF.

In this sample, this clone turned up once. V gene TRBV28 combines with J gene TRBJ1-5; D gene unclear. The V gene's germline CDR1 is MDHEN and CDR2 SYDVKM. Trimming cost V 5 bases and J 7 bases, with 12 bases left between them. The CDR3 runs to 13 residues. The CDR3 protein is CASSPLGRQPQHF. The CDR3 nucleotides are TGTGCCAGCAGTCCCCTGGGAAGGCAGCCCCAGCATTTT.

In the case of this clone: Other DNA sequences of this sample code for an identical CDR3. J is TRBJ2-7 and V is TRBV28, with D uncertain. This CDR3 has 12 amino acids. With 2 bases removed from V and 3 bases from J, the gap between germline ends came to 5 bases. The germline gives CDR1 MDHEN, CDR2 SYDVKM. The CDR3 loop reads CASSLGYYEQYF. The CDR3 nucleotides are TGTGCCAGCAGTTTAGGATACTACGAGCAGTACTTC.

The chain carries TRBV25-1 and TRBJ2-7; 9 nucleotides line up with TRBD1. V dropped 3 bases and J dropped 3; count of bases not matched to a gene: 12. The length of the CDR3 is 17 residues. Germline V CDR1 and CDR2: MGHDK, SYGVNS. The CDR3 protein is CASSEGGTGSLNYEQYF. CDR3 bases: TGTGCCAGCAGTGAGGGGGGGACAGGGAGTCTCAACTACGAGCAGTACTTC.